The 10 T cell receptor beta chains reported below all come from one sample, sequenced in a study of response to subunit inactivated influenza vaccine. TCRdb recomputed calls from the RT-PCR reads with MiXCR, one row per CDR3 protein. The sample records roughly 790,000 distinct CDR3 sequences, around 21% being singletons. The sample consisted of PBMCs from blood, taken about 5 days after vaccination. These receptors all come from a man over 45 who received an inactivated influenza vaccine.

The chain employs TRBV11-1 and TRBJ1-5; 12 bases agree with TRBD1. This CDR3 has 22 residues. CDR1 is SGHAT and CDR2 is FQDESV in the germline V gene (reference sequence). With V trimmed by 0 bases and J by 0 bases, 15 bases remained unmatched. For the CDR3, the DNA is TGTGCCAGCAGCTTAGCTACTTGGGACAGGGGGCTCCGTAATTTTAGCAATCAGCCCCAGCATTTT. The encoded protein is CASSLATWDRGLRNFSNQPQHF. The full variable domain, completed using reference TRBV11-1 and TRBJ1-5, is EAEVAQSPRYKITEKSQAVAFWCDPISGHATLYWYRQILGQGPELLVQFQDESVVDDSQLPKDRFSAERLKGVDSTLKIQPAELGDSAMYLCASSLATWDRGLRNFSNQPQHFGDGTRLSIL.

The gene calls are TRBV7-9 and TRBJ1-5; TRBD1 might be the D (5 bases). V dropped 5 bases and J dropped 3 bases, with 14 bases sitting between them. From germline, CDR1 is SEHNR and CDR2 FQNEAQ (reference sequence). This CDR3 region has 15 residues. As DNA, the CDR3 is TGTGCCAGCAGCCGTGGGGCCGGGGACAATCAGCCCCAGCATTTT. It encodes CASSRGAGDNQPQHF.

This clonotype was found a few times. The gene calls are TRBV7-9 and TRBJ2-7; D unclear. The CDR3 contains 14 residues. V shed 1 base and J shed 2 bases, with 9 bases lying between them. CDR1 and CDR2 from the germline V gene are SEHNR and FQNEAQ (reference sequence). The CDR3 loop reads CASSLGGKTYEQYF. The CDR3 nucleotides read TGTGCCAGCAGCTTAGGTGGGAAGACCTACGAGCAGTACTTC.

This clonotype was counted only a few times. CDR3 residues: CASRPTGSVGNQPQHF. For the CDR3, the DNA is TGTGCCAGCAGACCGACAGGGTCCGTAGGCAATCAGCCCCAGCATTTT. The chain employs TRBV7-2 and TRBJ1-5; 7 nucleotides agree with TRBD1. Germline V CDR1 and CDR2: SGHTA, FQGNSA. The CDR3 covers 16 residues. The V and J ends lost 6 bases and 2 bases, in that order; junction bases with no gene match: 10.

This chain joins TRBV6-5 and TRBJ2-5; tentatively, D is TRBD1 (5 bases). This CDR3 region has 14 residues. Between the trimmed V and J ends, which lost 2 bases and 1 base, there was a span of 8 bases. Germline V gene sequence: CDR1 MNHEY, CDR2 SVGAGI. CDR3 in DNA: TGTGCCAGCAGTTACCCGACAGTCCAAGAGACCCAGTACTTC. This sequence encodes CASSYPTVQETQYF.

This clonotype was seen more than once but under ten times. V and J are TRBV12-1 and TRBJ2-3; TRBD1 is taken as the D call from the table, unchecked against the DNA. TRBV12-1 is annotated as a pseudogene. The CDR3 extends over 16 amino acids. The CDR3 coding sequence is TGTGCCAGCAGCCCGAGCCCAGGGGTGAACACAGATACGCAGTATTTT. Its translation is CASSPSPGVNTDTQYF.

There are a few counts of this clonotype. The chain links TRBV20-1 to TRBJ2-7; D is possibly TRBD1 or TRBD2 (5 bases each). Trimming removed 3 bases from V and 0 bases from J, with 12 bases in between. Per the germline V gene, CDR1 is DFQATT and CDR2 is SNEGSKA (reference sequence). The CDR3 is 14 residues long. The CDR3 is CSARGTASSYEQYF. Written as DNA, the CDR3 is TGCAGTGCTAGGGGGACCGCGAGCTCCTACGAGCAGTACTTC.

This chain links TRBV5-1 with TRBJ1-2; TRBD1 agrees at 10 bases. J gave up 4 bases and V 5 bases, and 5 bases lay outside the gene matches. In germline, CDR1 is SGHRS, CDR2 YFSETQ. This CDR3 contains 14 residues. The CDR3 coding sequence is TGCGCCAGCAGTTTTGGACAGGGGGGCTATGGCTACACCTTC. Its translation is CASSFGQGGYGYTF.

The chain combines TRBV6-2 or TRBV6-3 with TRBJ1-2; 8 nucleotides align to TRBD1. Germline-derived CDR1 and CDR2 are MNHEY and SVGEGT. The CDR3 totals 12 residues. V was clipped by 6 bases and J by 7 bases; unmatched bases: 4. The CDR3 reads CASRMTGAGYTF. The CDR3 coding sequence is TGTGCCAGCAGGATGACAGGGGCTGGCTACACCTTC.

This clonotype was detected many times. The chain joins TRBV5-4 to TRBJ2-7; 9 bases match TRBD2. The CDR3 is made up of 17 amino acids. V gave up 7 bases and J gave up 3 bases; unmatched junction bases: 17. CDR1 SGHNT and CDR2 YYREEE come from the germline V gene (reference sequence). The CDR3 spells CASAPPPSSGRNYEQYF. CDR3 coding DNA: TGTGCCAGCGCTCCACCACCCAGCAGCGGGAGGAACTACGAGCAGTACTTC.